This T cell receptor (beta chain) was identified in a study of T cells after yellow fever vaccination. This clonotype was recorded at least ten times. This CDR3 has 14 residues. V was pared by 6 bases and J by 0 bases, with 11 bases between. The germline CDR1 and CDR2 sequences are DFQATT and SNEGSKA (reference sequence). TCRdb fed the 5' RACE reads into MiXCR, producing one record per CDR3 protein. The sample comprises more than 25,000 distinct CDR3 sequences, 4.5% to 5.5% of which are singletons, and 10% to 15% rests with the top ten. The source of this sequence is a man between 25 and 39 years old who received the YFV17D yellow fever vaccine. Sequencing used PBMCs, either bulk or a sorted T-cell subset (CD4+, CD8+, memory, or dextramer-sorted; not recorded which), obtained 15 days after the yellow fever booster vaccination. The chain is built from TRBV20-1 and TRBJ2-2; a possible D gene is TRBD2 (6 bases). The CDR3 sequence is CSAPGGTNTGELFF. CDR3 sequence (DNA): TGCAGTGCCCCCGGCGGGACGAACACCGGGGAGCTGTTTTTT.